These 23 T cell receptor beta chains came from one sample sequenced in a study of blood T cell repertoires in COVID-19. Sequencing was performed with immunoSEQ multiplex PCR; in TCRdb, only in-frame clones are kept and a portion is missing. The sample contains about 480,000 clones, around 87% of which appear only once. Sequenced sample: PBMCs or T cells enriched from blood (not recorded which). These receptors were collected from a woman between 40 and 50 years old who had recovered from COVID-19.

This chain links TRBV7-8 with TRBJ1-6; 7 nucleotides line up with TRBD1. The CDR3 has 19 residues. Germline V gene lookup returns CDR1 SGHVS and CDR2 FQNEAQ. V lost 5 bases to trimming and J lost 0 bases; unmatched junction nucleotides: 13. CDR3 region: CASSGIDRARSSYNSPLHF. The CDR3 DNA reads TGTGCCAGCAGCGGGATAGACAGGGCACGGAGCTCCTATAATTCACCCCTCCACTTT.

This rearrangement joins TRBV5-1 to TRBJ2-7; tentative D call: TRBD2 (6 bases). Germline CDR1 reads SGHRS; CDR2 reads YFSETQ. Trimming removed 0 bases at V and 4 bases at J, with 14 bases between. The length of the CDR3 is 15 residues. This CDR3 reads CASSLVPGELYEQYF. The DNA of the CDR3 is TGCGCCAGCAGCTTGGTGCCGGGGGAGTTGTACGAGCAGTACTTC.

This rearrangement joins TRBV6-6 to TRBJ1-1, with TRBD1 as a possible D gene (5 bases). This CDR3 contains 14 residues. V gave up 6 bases and J gave up 11 bases, with 22 bases separating them. Germline lookup yields CDR1 MNHNY and CDR2 SVGAGI (reference sequence). Here the CDR3 DNA reads TGTGCCAGCAGGCCCCCGGGGACTACACAGAGGGCTTTCTTT. It specifies CASRPPGTTQRAFF.

The chain has TRBV21-1 and TRBJ1-1; the table assigns TRBD1, which was not confirmed against the DNA. TRBV21-1 is recorded as a pseudogene. The CDR3 covers 16 residues. The CDR3 loop reads CASSQSSTGARTEAFF. The CDR3 DNA sequence: TGTGCCAGCAGCCAAAGCTCTACAGGGGCGAGGACTGAAGCTTTCTTT.

The V call is TRBV27, the J call TRBJ2-3; 10 bases fit TRBD2. The V gene's germline CDR1 is MNHEY and CDR2 SMNVEV (reference sequence). The CDR3 totals 14 residues. V lost 6 bases, J lost 1 base, and 1 base stayed unmatched. The CDR3 sequence is CASRGTSGTDTQYF. The CDR3 DNA reads TGTGCCAGCAGGGGGACTAGCGGCACAGATACGCAGTATTTT.

This chain connects TRBV2 to TRBJ1-2, with TRBD1 matching 9 bases. Germline CDR1 and CDR2: SNHLY and FYNNEI. CDR3 length equals 14 residues. V gave up 4 bases and J gave up 6 bases; unmatched junction bases: 6. The CDR3 loop reads CASSVQTGGDGYTF. The CDR3 coding sequence is TGTGCCAGCAGTGTACAAACAGGGGGCGATGGCTACACCTTC.

This sequence joins TRBV6-2 or TRBV6-3 and TRBJ2-6; D uncertain. Germline assignment: CDR1 MNHEY and CDR2 SVGEGT. Trimming pared 2 bases from V and 4 bases from J, leaving 9 bases between. The CDR3 runs 15 residues. In DNA form, the CDR3 reads TGTGCCAGCAGTTACGTGTCTTCCGGGGCCAACGTCCTGACTTTC. Its translation is CASSYVSSGANVLTF.

This chain links TRBV6-2 or TRBV6-3 with TRBJ1-6, with TRBD1 identical over 8 bases. This CDR3 spans 14 amino acids. Germline V gene sequence: CDR1 MNHEY, CDR2 SVGEGT. V was clipped by 5 bases and J by 10 bases; unmatched bases: 7. In DNA, the CDR3 is TGTGCCAGCAGTCGCGACAGGGGACTCTCACCCCTCCACTTT. It translates to CASSRDRGLSPLHF.

The rearrangement links TRBV5-6 to TRBJ1-5; 8 positions match TRBD1. Germline V lookup: CDR1 SGHDT, CDR2 YYEEEE. The CDR3 is 15 amino acids. V dropped 3 bases and J dropped 4; count of bases not matched to a gene: 6. CDR3 region: CASSYRDRTNQPQHF. The CDR3 DNA reads as TGTGCCAGCAGCTACCGGGACAGGACGAATCAGCCCCAGCATTTT.

This clone appeared once. The chain couples TRBV27 to TRBJ2-7; 10 bases are shared with TRBD1. CDR1 and CDR2 from the germline V gene are MNHEY and SMNVEV (reference sequence). The CDR3 consists of 16 residues. Trimming took 5 bases from V and 2 from J; bases not matched to a gene: 9. The CDR3 coding sequence is TGTGCCAGCAGTGGGGGGACAGGGGTTTTTCCCTACGAGCAGTACTTC. It translates to CASSGGTGVFPYEQYF.

The gene calls are TRBV5-6 and TRBJ2-1, with D possibly TRBD1 on 5 matching bases. Germline V gene sequence: CDR1 SGHDT, CDR2 YYEEEE. Trimming removed 4 bases from V and 3 bases from J, with 8 bases in between. The CDR3 covers 13 residues. The CDR3 here is CASSPQDYNEQFF. Here the CDR3 DNA reads TGTGCCAGCAGCCCACAGGACTACAATGAGCAGTTCTTC.

Notes on this clone: The same CDR3 also results from other DNA sequences found in this sample. J is TRBJ2-7 and V is TRBV14, with 7 nucleotides matching TRBD2. The CDR3 sequence is 14 residues long. CDR1 is SGHDN and CDR2 is FVKESK in the germline V gene. With 5 bases clipped from V and 2 bases from J, the junction kept 6 bases outside the gene matches. CDR3 protein: CASSRASGPYEQYF. As DNA, the CDR3 is TGTGCCAGCAGCAGGGCTAGCGGTCCCTACGAGCAGTACTTC. Full variable domain (outside the CDR3, taken from reference TRBV14 and TRBJ2-7): EAGVTQFPSHSVIEKGQTVTLRCDPISGHDNLYWYRRVMGKEIKFLLHFVKESKQDESGMPNNRFLAERTGGTYSTLKVQPAELEDSGVYFCASSRASGPYEQYFGPGTRLTVT.

The CDR3 sequence is CASSPLGTTVYNEQFF. For the CDR3, the DNA is TGTGCCAGCTCACCATTAGGGACTACTGTCTACAATGAGCAGTTCTTC. The V gene is TRBV18, the J gene TRBJ2-1, with TRBD2 matching 7 bases. V shed 2 bases and J 3 bases; nucleotides not matched to a gene: 7. The V gene's germline CDR1 is KGHSH and CDR2 LQKENI. The CDR3 spans 16 residues.

The chain has TRBV10-3 and TRBJ1-2; perhaps TRBD1 as D (5 bases). CDR3 length: 13 residues. V was clipped by 0 bases and J by 8 bases, with 10 bases between them. Per the germline V gene, CDR1 is ENHRY and CDR2 is SYGVKD. The CDR3 nucleotides are TGTGCCATCAGTGAGTCAGGGGCGGGAGGCTACACCTTC. As protein: CAISESGAGGYTF.

The rearrangement joins TRBV7-2 to TRBJ2-7, with D uncertain. This CDR3 region has 14 residues. The germline CDR1 and CDR2 sequences are SGHTA and FQGNSA. With 2 bases removed from V and 5 bases from J, the gap between germline ends came to 13 bases. CDR3 amino acids: CASSLTAGADEQYF. The CDR3 nucleotides read TGTGCCAGCAGCTTAACGGCCGGAGCCGACGAGCAGTACTTC.

The chain couples TRBV10-1 to TRBJ1-5; 11 nucleotides line up with TRBD1. The CDR3 runs to 17 residues. CDR1 is WNHNN and CDR2 is SYGVQD in the germline V gene (reference sequence). V lost 6 bases and J lost 0; bases outside the gene matches: 7. CDR3 protein: CASRGQGAPYSNQPQHF. The CDR3 DNA is TGCGCCAGCAGAGGACAGGGGGCCCCTTATAGCAATCAGCCCCAGCATTTT.

The chain employs TRBV7-9 and TRBJ2-2, with TRBD2 as a possible D gene (5 bases). CDR1 and CDR2 from the germline V gene are SEHNR and FQNEAQ (reference sequence). This CDR3 comprises 13 residues. V lost 4 bases to trimming and J lost 5 bases, with 8 bases between them. The CDR3 DNA is TGTGCCAGCAGCTCCACGGGGACCGGGGAGCTGTTTTTT. Its protein product is CASSSTGTGELFF.

This chain joins TRBV7-9 and TRBJ2-5; possible D gene TRBD1, 7 bases. V was shortened by 4 bases and J by 2 bases, with 14 bases between the two germline ends. Germline CDR1 SEHNR, CDR2 FQNEAQ (reference sequence). The CDR3 contains 15 residues. The CDR3 loop is CASSSRGTVQETQYF. Written as DNA, the CDR3 is TGTGCCAGCAGCTCCCGCGGGACAGTACAAGAGACCCAGTACTTC.

This clone was seen just once. The gene calls are TRBV9 and TRBJ2-7; the match to TRBD2 covers 12 bases. Germline-derived CDR1 and CDR2 are SGDLS and YYNGEE. The length of the CDR3 is 16 residues. Trimming cost V 2 bases and J 6 bases; bases outside gene matches: 9. The CDR3 DNA follows: TGTGCCAGCAGCGTTGGGCTAGCGGGAGGGCCAGGCGAGCAGTACTTC. Translating it yields CASSVGLAGGPGEQYF.

V gene TRBV5-1 combines with J gene TRBJ1-1, with 7 positions matching TRBD1. Trimming removed 4 bases from V and 0 bases from J; junction bases left unmatched: 9. Germline values: CDR1 SGHRS, CDR2 YFSETQ. The CDR3 extends over 16 amino acids. CDR3 bases: TGCGCCAGCAGCCATAGGACAGGCGACCTGAACACTGAAGCTTTCTTT. This codes for CASSHRTGDLNTEAFF.

CDR3 residues: CASSPQGRRYGYTF. The CDR3, as DNA: TGTGCCAGCAGCCCACAGGGGAGACGCTATGGCTACACCTTC. The chain links TRBV7-2 to TRBJ1-2; 7 positions agree with TRBD1. Germline CDR1 SGHTA, CDR2 FQGNSA. There are 14 residues in the CDR3. V trimming: 5 bases; J trimming: 4 bases; junction bases outside the gene matches: 7.

This clone was seen only a few times. This chain connects TRBV5-8 to TRBJ1-3; D call uncertain. The CDR3 extends over 14 amino acids. Germline V gene sequence: CDR1 SGHTS, CDR2 YDEGEE. V shed 2 bases and J shed 4 bases, with 10 bases lying between them. CDR3 protein: CASSFGESGNTIYF. For the CDR3, the DNA is TGTGCCAGCAGCTTCGGGGAGTCCGGAAACACCATATATTTT.

The sample holds one count of this clone. The rearrangement joins TRBV7-9 to TRBJ2-5; 8 nucleotides line up with TRBD1. Trimming took 5 bases from V and 0 from J; bases not matched to a gene: 5. Germline V CDR1 and CDR2: SEHNR, FQNEAQ (reference sequence). The CDR3 extends over 15 amino acids. The CDR3 coding sequence is TGTGCCAGCAGCATGGGACAGGTCCACCAAGAGACCCAGTACTTC. This codes for CASSMGQVHQETQYF.